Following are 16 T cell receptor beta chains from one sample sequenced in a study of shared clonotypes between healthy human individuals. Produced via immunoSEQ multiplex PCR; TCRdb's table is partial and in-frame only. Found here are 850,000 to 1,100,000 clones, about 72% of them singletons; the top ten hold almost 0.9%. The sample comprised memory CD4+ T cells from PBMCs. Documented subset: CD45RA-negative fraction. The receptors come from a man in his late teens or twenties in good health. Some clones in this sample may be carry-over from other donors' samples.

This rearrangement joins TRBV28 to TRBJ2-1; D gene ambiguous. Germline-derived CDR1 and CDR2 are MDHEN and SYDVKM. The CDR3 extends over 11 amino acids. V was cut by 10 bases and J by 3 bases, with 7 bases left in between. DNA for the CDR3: TGTGCCATTAGGAACTACAATGAGCAGTTCTTC. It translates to CAIRNYNEQFF. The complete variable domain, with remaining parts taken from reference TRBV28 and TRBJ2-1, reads DVKVTQSSRYLVKRTGEKVFLECVQDMDHENMFWYRQDPGLGLRLIYFSYDVKMKEKGDIPEGYSVSREKKERFSLILESASTNQTSMYLCAIRNYNEQFFGPGTRLTVL.

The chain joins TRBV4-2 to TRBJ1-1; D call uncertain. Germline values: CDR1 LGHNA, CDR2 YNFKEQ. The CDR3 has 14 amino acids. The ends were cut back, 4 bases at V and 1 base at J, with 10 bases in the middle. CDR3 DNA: TGTGCCAGCAGCCCCGGACGGGCGAACACTGAAGCTTTCTTT. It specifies CASSPGRANTEAFF.

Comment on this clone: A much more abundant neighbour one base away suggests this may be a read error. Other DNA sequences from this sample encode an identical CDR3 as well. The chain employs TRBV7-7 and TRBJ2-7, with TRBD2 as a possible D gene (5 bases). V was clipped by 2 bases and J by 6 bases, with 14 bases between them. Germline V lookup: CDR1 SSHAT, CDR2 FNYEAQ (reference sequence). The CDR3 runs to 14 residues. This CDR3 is CASSLQPGSSEQYF. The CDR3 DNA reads TGTGCCAGCAGCTTACAGCCGGGGTCGAGCGAGCAGTACTTC.

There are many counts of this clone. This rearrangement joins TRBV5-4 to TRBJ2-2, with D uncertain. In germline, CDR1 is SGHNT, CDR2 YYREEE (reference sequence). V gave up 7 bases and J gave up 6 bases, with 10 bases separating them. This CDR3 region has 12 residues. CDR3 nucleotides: TGTGCCAGCCACCGAGGTCCCGGGGAGCTGTTTTTT. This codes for CASHRGPGELFF.

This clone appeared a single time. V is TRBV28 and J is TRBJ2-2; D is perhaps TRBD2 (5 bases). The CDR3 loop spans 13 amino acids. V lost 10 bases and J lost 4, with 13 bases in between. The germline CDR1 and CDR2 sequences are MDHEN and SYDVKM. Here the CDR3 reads CATGVLGTGELFF. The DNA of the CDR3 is TGTGCCACCGGGGTCCTGGGCACCGGGGAGCTGTTTTTT.

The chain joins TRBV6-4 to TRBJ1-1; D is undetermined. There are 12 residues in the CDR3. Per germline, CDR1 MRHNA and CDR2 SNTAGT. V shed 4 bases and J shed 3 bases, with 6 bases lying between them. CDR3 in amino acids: CASSASDTEAFF. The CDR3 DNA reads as TGTGCCAGCAGTGCTTCGGACACTGAAGCTTTCTTT.

The CDR3 DNA follows: TGTGCCAGTAGTTGGGGTGTGGGTGCCTATGGCTACACCTTC. Translation: CASSWGVGAYGYTF. V and J are TRBV19 and TRBJ1-2; D is uncertain. The CDR3 has 14 residues. CDR1 is LNHDA, CDR2 SQIVND, per germline (reference sequence). Trimming cost V 5 bases and J 4 bases, with 14 bases left between them.

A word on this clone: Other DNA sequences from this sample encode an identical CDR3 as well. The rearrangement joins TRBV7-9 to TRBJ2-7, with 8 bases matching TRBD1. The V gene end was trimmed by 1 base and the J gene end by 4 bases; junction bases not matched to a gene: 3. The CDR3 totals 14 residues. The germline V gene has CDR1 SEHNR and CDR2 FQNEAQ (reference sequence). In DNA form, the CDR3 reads TGTGCCAGCAGCTTAGGAGGACAGGGTTACGAGCAGTACTTC. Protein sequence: CASSLGGQGYEQYF.

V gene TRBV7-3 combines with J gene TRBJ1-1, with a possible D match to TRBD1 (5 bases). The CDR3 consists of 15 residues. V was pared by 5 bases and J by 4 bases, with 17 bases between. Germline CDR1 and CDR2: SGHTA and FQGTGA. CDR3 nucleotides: TGTGCCAGCAGCCCCCAGGGACCGCGGGCCACTGAAGCTTTCTTT. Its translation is CASSPQGPRATEAFF.

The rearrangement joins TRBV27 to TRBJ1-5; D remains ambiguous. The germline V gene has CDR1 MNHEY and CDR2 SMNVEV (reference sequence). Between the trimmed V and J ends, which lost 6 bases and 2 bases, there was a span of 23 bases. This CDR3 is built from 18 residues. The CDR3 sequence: CASSSLPSTSAGNQPQHF. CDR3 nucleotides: TGTGCCAGCAGCTCACTACCCTCCACATCTGCCGGCAATCAGCCCCAGCATTTT.

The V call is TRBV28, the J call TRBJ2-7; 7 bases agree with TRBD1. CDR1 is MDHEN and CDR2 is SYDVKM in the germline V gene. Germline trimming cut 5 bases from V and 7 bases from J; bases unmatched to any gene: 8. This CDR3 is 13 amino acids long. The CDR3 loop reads CASSRQGLDEQYF. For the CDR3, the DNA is TGTGCCAGCAGTCGACAGGGCCTTGATGAGCAGTACTTC.

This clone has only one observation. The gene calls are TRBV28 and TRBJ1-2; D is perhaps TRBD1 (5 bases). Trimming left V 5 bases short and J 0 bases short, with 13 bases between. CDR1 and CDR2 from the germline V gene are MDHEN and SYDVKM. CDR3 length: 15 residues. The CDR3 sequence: CASSITGPANYGYTF. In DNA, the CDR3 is TGTGCCAGCAGTATAACAGGCCCCGCTAACTATGGCTACACCTTC.

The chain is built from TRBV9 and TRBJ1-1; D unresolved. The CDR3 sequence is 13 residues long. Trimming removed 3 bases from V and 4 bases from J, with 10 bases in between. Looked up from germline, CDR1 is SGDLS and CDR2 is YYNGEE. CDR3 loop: CASSEIEGTEAFF. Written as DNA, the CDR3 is TGTGCCAGCAGCGAAATTGAAGGCACTGAAGCTTTCTTT.

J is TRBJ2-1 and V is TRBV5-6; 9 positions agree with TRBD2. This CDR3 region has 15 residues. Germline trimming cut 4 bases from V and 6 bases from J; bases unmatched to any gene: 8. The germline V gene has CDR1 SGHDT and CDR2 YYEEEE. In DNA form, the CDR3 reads TGTGCCAGCAGCGCCGGAGCGGGAGGACCCAATGAGCAGTTCTTC. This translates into CASSAGAGGPNEQFF.

In nucleotides, the CDR3 is TGTGCCAGCAGTTACCCCGCCGACAGGGGGAACTATGGCTACACCTTC. Residues: CASSYPADRGNYGYTF. The rearrangement joins TRBV6-6 to TRBJ1-2; 9 bases line up with TRBD1. The CDR3 consists of 16 residues. CDR1 is MNHNY, CDR2 SVGAGI, per germline (reference sequence). V dropped 2 bases and J dropped 2; count of bases not matched to a gene: 6.

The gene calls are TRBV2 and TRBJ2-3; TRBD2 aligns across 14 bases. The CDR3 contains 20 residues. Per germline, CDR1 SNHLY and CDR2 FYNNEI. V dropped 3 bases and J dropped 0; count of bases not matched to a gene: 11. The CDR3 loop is CASSDFGTSGRGFSTDTQYF. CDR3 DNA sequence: TGTGCCAGCAGTGATTTCGGGACTAGCGGGAGAGGGTTTAGCACAGATACGCAGTATTTT.